The 5 T cell receptor beta chains given below trace back to one sample, sequenced in a study of cytomegalovirus exposure and HLA in healthy donors. Amplification used 60 Vbeta primers and 13 Jbeta primers. The assay was immunoSEQ multiplex PCR, and TCRdb's table has in-frame clones only and misses some. The sample shows roughly 110,000 clones, more than 75% of them seen only once. Material for sequencing was PBMCs. The origin of the receptors is a man under 40 in good health and CMV-seropositive.

The chain is built from TRBV5-6 and TRBJ1-6; D not resolved. Per germline, CDR1 SGHDT and CDR2 YYEEEE. The CDR3 totals 14 residues. The V and J ends lost 2 bases and 10 bases respectively, with 13 bases between them. The CDR3 sequence: CASSLPTAASPLHF. As DNA, the CDR3 is TGTGCCAGCAGCTTACCTACCGCGGCCTCACCCCTCCACTTT.

The chain has TRBV10-1 and TRBJ1-6, with TRBD1 as a possible D gene (6 bases). V lost 6 bases and J lost 10, with 16 bases in between. The CDR3 spans 14 residues. Per the germline V gene, CDR1 is WNHNN and CDR2 is SYGVQD (reference sequence). CDR3 loop: CASSQTGSGSPLHF. The DNA for the CDR3 is TGCGCCAGCAGCCAAACAGGGTCGGGCTCACCCCTCCACTTT.

The chain links TRBV4-1 to TRBJ1-5, with TRBD1 matching over 9 bases. The germline CDR1 and CDR2 sequences are MGHRA and YSYEKL. This CDR3 has 16 residues. J lost 7 bases, V lost 3 bases, and 10 bases had no gene match. CDR3 residues: CASSHVQGAVRQPQHF. Written as DNA, the CDR3 is TGCGCCAGCAGCCACGTACAGGGGGCCGTTAGGCAGCCCCAGCATTTT.

As for this clone: Without the conserved terminal phenylalanine or tryptophan, this CDR3 likely stems from a read error. The V and J genes are TRBV7-9 and TRBJ2-2; TRBD1 agrees at 7 bases. The ends lost 3 bases at V and 6 bases at J; junction bases unmatched: 7. Germline values: CDR1 SEHNR, CDR2 FQNEAQ (reference sequence). This CDR3 is 15 amino acids long. CDR3 nucleotide sequence: TGTGCCAGCAGCTTCCAGGGGGAAGGCTCCGGGGAGCTGTTTTTG. Translation: CASSFQGEGSGELFL.

The gene calls are TRBV5-4 and TRBJ1-2; D may be TRBD1 (5 bases). V was clipped by 2 bases and J by 7 bases, with 18 bases between them. In germline, CDR1 is SGHNT, CDR2 YYREEE (reference sequence). The CDR3 spans 15 residues. The CDR3 reads CASSFFAQGYGGYTF. For the CDR3, the DNA is TGTGCCAGCAGCTTTTTCGCGCAGGGTTATGGTGGCTACACCTTC. The entire variable domain, with the rest obtained from reference TRBV5-4 and TRBJ1-2, is as follows: ETGVTQSPTHLIKTRGQQVTLRCSSQSGHNTVSWYQQALGQGPQFIFQYYREEENGRGNFPPRFSGLQFPNYSSELNVNALELDDSALYLCASSFFAQGYGGYTFGSGTRLTVV.